The 21 T cell receptor beta chains below all came from one sample that was sequenced in a study of cytotoxic CD8 clonotypes in ibrutinib-treated CLL. Assay used: immunoSEQ multiplex PCR; TCRdb lists only in-frame clones, some missing. The sample holds about 140,000 clones; around three quarters are singletons and the top ten take less than 30%. The sequences come from PBMCs, collected after 12 months of ibrutinib treatment. The receptor source for this set is a human donor with chronic lymphocytic leukemia.

This chain links TRBV6-5 with TRBJ1-1; D call uncertain. The CDR3 is made up of 13 amino acids. V gave up 2 bases and J gave up 1 base, with 5 bases separating them. The germline V gene has CDR1 MNHEY and CDR2 SVGAGI. The CDR3 is CASSYRGNTEAFF. CDR3 bases: TGTGCCAGCAGTTACCGGGGGAACACTGAAGCTTTCTTT.

The table lists this clone with a few counts. This chain connects TRBV27 to TRBJ1-2, with D unclear. Per the germline V gene, CDR1 is MNHEY and CDR2 is SMNVEV (reference sequence). The CDR3 contains 13 residues. V was cut by 4 bases and J by 4 bases, with 10 bases left in between. In DNA, the CDR3 is TGTGCCAGCAGTTCTGGGATGAGCTATGGCTACACCTTC. It codes for CASSSGMSYGYTF.

The chain recombines TRBV5-1 with TRBJ2-3; tentatively, D is TRBD1 (5 bases). Germline V CDR1 and CDR2: SGHRS, YFSETQ. Between the trimmed V and J ends, which lost 0 bases and 4 bases, there was a span of 6 bases. This CDR3 region has 13 residues. The CDR3 DNA follows: TGCGCCAGCAGCTTGGCAGGGTCAGATACGCAGTATTTT. Translation gives CASSLAGSDTQYF.

The chain carries TRBV2 and TRBJ1-3; D gene uncertain. This CDR3 region has 13 residues. Trimming shortened V by 2 bases and J by 3 bases, and 5 bases separated the two germline ends. CDR1 and CDR2 (germline): SNHLY, FYNNEI. The CDR3 reads CASSEHVGNTIYF. The CDR3 coding sequence is TGTGCCAGCAGTGAACATGTTGGAAACACCATATATTTT.

This sequence joins TRBV7-3 and TRBJ2-3, with a possible D match to TRBD2 (6 bases). The V end was cut by 5 bases, the J end by 0 bases, with 18 bases between. The CDR3 spans 17 residues. Germline V gene lookup returns CDR1 SGHTA and CDR2 FQGTGA. The DNA of the CDR3 is TGTGCCAGCAGCGGTTCCCCTAGCGTTACTAGCACAGATACGCAGTATTTT. Amino acids: CASSGSPSVTSTDTQYF.

This chain links TRBV9 with TRBJ1-3; possibly TRBD1 for D (5 bases). The germline V and J ends were trimmed by 3 bases and 4 bases, with 20 bases remaining between them. CDR1 SGDLS and CDR2 YYNGEE come from the germline V gene. The CDR3 is made up of 17 amino acids. CDR3 sequence reads: CASSDASTRVTGNTIYF. For the CDR3, the DNA is TGTGCCAGCAGCGACGCCTCTACCAGGGTGACCGGAAACACCATATATTTT.

This clone was recorded only once. The chain uses TRBV28 and TRBJ1-2; D remains ambiguous. V was shortened by 8 bases and J by 2 bases, with 9 bases between the two germline ends. The germline V gene encodes CDR1 MDHEN and CDR2 SYDVKM. This CDR3 spans 12 amino acids. CDR3 sequence (DNA): TGTGCCAGCGGGAACATGAACTATGGCTACACCTTC. Its protein product is CASGNMNYGYTF.

J is TRBJ2-3 and V is TRBV5-4; 14 bases align to TRBD2. The CDR3 sequence is 18 residues long. The germline gives CDR1 SGHNT, CDR2 YYREEE (reference sequence). The trim removed 4 bases at V and 2 bases at J, leaving 9 bases unmatched. CDR3 protein: CASSPLGLAGGPTDTQYF. In DNA, the CDR3 is TGTGCCAGCAGCCCCCTTGGACTAGCGGGGGGCCCCACAGATACGCAGTATTTT.

This clone was seen more than once but under ten times. CDR3 sequence: CASSLVGSTGELFF. DNA for the CDR3: TGTGCCAGCAGCTTAGTTGGGAGCACCGGGGAGCTGTTTTTT. V gene TRBV13 combines with J gene TRBJ2-2, with D maybe TRBD2 (5 bases). The CDR3 covers 14 residues. The V end was cut by 1 base, the J end by 4 bases, with 7 bases between. Per germline, CDR1 PRHDT and CDR2 FYEKMQ (reference sequence).

This rearrangement joins TRBV4-3 to TRBJ1-2; no definite D call. With 3 bases removed from V and 0 bases from J, the gap between germline ends came to 17 bases. The germline V gene encodes CDR1 LGHNA and CDR2 YSLEER. CDR3 length equals 17 residues. The CDR3 here is CASSQMSQILPNYGYTF. In nucleotides, the CDR3 is TGCGCCAGCAGCCAGATGAGCCAAATTTTACCTAACTATGGCTACACCTTC.

CDR3 loop: CASSPPSGPDTQYF. Written as DNA, the CDR3 is TGTGCCAGCTCACCCCCCTCGGGCCCAGATACGCAGTATTTT. The rearrangement links TRBV18 to TRBJ2-3; D remains unclear. Trimming removed 3 bases from V and 4 bases from J, with 11 bases in between. CDR1 and CDR2 from the germline V gene are KGHSH and LQKENI. The CDR3 contains 14 residues.

This chain connects TRBV7-2 to TRBJ1-2; D gene ambiguous. Between the trimmed V and J ends, which lost 1 base and 0 bases, there was a span of 12 bases. This CDR3 comprises 16 residues. CDR1 SGHTA and CDR2 FQGNSA come from the germline V gene. Here the CDR3 DNA reads TGTGCCAGCAGCTTAGGGAGGGTACAAACTAACTATGGCTACACCTTC. Translated: CASSLGRVQTNYGYTF.

The chain has TRBV7-2 and TRBJ2-3, with no clear D. The germline V and J ends were trimmed by 6 bases and 5 bases, with 15 bases remaining between them. The CDR3 is 14 residues long. Germline-derived CDR1 and CDR2 are SGHTA and FQGNSA. CDR3 nucleotide sequence: TGTGCCAGCAGGCCCGGTAGGGCTGGAGATACGCAGTATTTT. This sequence encodes CASRPGRAGDTQYF.

This chain links TRBV28 with TRBJ1-2; TRBD1 aligns across 9 bases. V was pared by 5 bases and J by 3 bases, with 7 bases of the junction left unmatched. This CDR3 region has 15 residues. The germline gives CDR1 MDHEN, CDR2 SYDVKM. As DNA, the CDR3 is TGTGCCAGCAGTCCACAGGGGGCGCGAGACTATGGCTACACCTTC. Translated, it gives CASSPQGARDYGYTF.

This clone occurred a few times. This rearrangement joins TRBV10-3 to TRBJ2-2, with TRBD2 as a possible D gene (6 bases). Germline V gene sequence: CDR1 ENHRY, CDR2 SYGVKD. The V and J ends lost 2 bases and 5 bases respectively, with 9 bases between them. This CDR3 has 14 amino acids. CDR3 in DNA: TGTGCCATCAGTGAGGCGGGGAGGACCGGGGAGCTGTTTTTT. This encodes CAISEAGRTGELFF.

The J gene is TRBJ2-7, the V gene TRBV5-6; no clear D. CDR3 length: 14 amino acids. The germline V gene has CDR1 SGHDT and CDR2 YYEEEE. Trimming pared 5 bases from V and 5 bases from J, leaving 17 bases between. The CDR3 spells CASRPRGRPNEQYF. DNA of the CDR3: TGTGCCAGCAGGCCCCGTGGCAGGCCCAACGAGCAGTACTTC.

V is TRBV10-3 and J is TRBJ2-6; D is undetermined. The CDR3 spans 14 residues. CDR1 is ENHRY, CDR2 SYGVKD, per germline. The CDR3 coding sequence is TGTGGCTTGTGGCGGCATGGTCGGGCCAACGTCCTGACTTTC. Its translation is CGLWRHGRANVLTF.

V gene TRBV10-3 combines with J gene TRBJ2-7; D remains unclear. CDR3 length: 11 amino acids. Germline CDR1 reads ENHRY; CDR2 reads SYGVKD. V was pared by 4 bases and J by 5 bases, with 6 bases between. DNA of the CDR3: TGTGCCATCAGTGGCGGTGACGAGCAGTACTTC. As protein: CAISGGDEQYF.

This clone has only one observation. The genes are TRBV4-3 and TRBJ2-1, with TRBD2 as a possible D gene (6 bases). Germline CDR1 reads LGHNA; CDR2 reads YSLEER. V was shortened by 0 bases and J by 4 bases, with 13 bases between the two germline ends. This CDR3 spans 16 amino acids. CDR3 residues: CASSQDTRELYNEQFF. The CDR3 DNA reads as TGCGCCAGCAGCCAAGATACCCGGGAGCTTTACAATGAGCAGTTCTTC.

With respect to this clone: The same CDR3 also results from other DNA sequences found in this sample. This chain joins TRBV27 and TRBJ2-7; D unclear. The CDR3 is made up of 13 amino acids. Germline V gene lookup returns CDR1 MNHEY and CDR2 SMNVEV (reference sequence). Trimming pared 2 bases from V and 0 bases from J, leaving 5 bases between. The CDR3 DNA reads TGTGCCAGCAGTTTAACAGTCTCCTACGAGCAGTACTTC. Translated, it gives CASSLTVSYEQYF.

The genes are TRBV5-1 and TRBJ2-6; weak D call: TRBD2 (5 bases). The CDR3 spans 15 residues. Germline values: CDR1 SGHRS, CDR2 YFSETQ. The germline V and J ends were trimmed by 3 bases and 0 bases, with 7 bases remaining between them. In DNA form, the CDR3 reads TGCGCCAGCAGCTCCCGGGACTCTGGGGCCAACGTCCTGACTTTC. Amino acid sequence: CASSSRDSGANVLTF. Looking up the rest from reference TRBV5-1 and TRBJ2-6 gives the full variable domain: KAGVTQTPRYLIKTRGQQVTLSCSPISGHRSVSWYQQTPGQGLQFLFEYFSETQRNKGNFPGRFSGRQFSNSRSEMNVSTLELGDSALYLCASSSRDSGANVLTFGAGSRLTVL.